A single sample gave rise to the 8 T cell receptor beta chains below, sequenced in a study of control samples from healthy donors and cancer patients. The method was immunoSEQ multiplex PCR; TCRdb's version includes in-frame clones alone and lacks a portion of them. Among tens of thousands of clones listed, 91% were seen once. Sequencing used blood. The receptors were sampled from a man aged 45-65 years in good health.

This clone was seen only a few times. V is TRBV30 and J is TRBJ1-6; D not resolved. With 3 bases removed from V and 7 bases from J, the gap between germline ends came to 16 bases. CDR1 and CDR2 from the germline V gene are GTSNPN and SVGIG (reference sequence). This CDR3 has 15 residues. CDR3 nucleotides: TGTGCCTGGAGGTTCTCTCCGGGGTCCAATTCACCCCTCCACTTT. This encodes CAWRFSPGSNSPLHF.

The chain recombines TRBV2 with TRBJ2-1; D gene ambiguous. Trimming removed 3 bases at V and 4 bases at J, with 13 bases between. This CDR3 region has 15 residues. Per germline, CDR1 SNHLY and CDR2 FYNNEI. The CDR3 region has the DNA TGTGCCAGCAGTGATTGGTCCGAGGCATACAATGAGCAGTTCTTC. Translation: CASSDWSEAYNEQFF. Full variable domain (remainder filled in from reference TRBV2 and TRBJ2-1): EPEVTQTPSHQVTQMGQEVILRCVPISNHLYFYWYRQILGQKVEFLVSFYNNEISEKSEIFDDQFSVERPDGSNFTLKIRSTKLEDSAMYFCASSDWSEAYNEQFFGPGTRLTVL.

The CDR3 bases are TGTGCCAGCAGTTGGGGTGGGGGCCGGTTGAACACCGGGGAGCTGTTTTTT. Its translation is CASSWGGGRLNTGELFF. J is TRBJ2-2 and V is TRBV27; D may be TRBD1 (6 bases). CDR1 is MNHEY, CDR2 SMNVEV, per germline (reference sequence). Trimming took off 4 bases at V and 1 base at J, with 16 bases between the two ends. The CDR3 contains 17 residues.

The V call is TRBV19, the J call TRBJ2-3, with 9 bases fitting TRBD2. CDR3 length: 19 amino acids. Per germline, CDR1 LNHDA and CDR2 SQIVND (reference sequence). Losses at the gene ends were 3 bases for V and 1 base for J; bases not matched to a gene: 14. The CDR3 loop is CASSIPRVERGARTDTQYF. In DNA, the CDR3 is TGTGCCAGTAGTATCCCCCGGGTGGAGCGGGGGGCCCGCACAGATACGCAGTATTTT.

The chain recombines TRBV13 with TRBJ2-2, with TRBD2 as a possible D gene (5 bases). The V gene lost 3 bases and the J gene lost 0 bases, with 17 bases spanning the gap. CDR3 length equals 18 residues. Germline CDR1 is PRHDT and CDR2 is FYEKMQ (reference sequence). The CDR3 DNA follows: TGTGCCAGCAGCTTTTTAGTTTCCCGGGAAGCGAACACCGGGGAGCTGTTTTTT. This encodes CASSFLVSREANTGELFF.

This chain joins TRBV18 and TRBJ1-1; D ambiguous. Germline loops: CDR1 KGHSH, CDR2 LQKENI. The CDR3 has 19 residues. Trimming cost V 2 bases and J 1 base, with 23 bases left between them. CDR3 protein: CASSPYRSAGGSENTEAFF. CDR3 nucleotide sequence: TGTGCCAGCTCACCATACCGGTCGGCAGGAGGCTCCGAGAACACTGAAGCTTTCTTT. Full variable domain (rest looked up from reference TRBV18 and TRBJ1-1): NAGVMQNPRHLVRRRGQEARLRCSPMKGHSHVYWYRQLPEEGLKFMVYLQKENIIDESGMPKERFSAEFPKEGPSILRIQQVVRGDSAAYFCASSPYRSAGGSENTEAFFGQGTRLTVV.

The chain employs TRBV24-1 and TRBJ2-3, with a tentative D call TRBD2 (5 bases). Germline V gene sequence: CDR1 KGHDR, CDR2 SFDVKD. V gave up 3 bases and J gave up 1 base, with 10 bases separating them. This CDR3 has 15 residues. The CDR3 here is CATSDLVGGTDTQYF. The DNA of the CDR3 is TGTGCCACCAGTGATCTAGTCGGGGGCACAGATACGCAGTATTTT.

In DNA form, the CDR3 reads TGTGCCAGCAGCTTGGGTCTCGGGGTAATTGATGGCTACACCTTC. It encodes CASSLGLGVIDGYTF. The J gene is TRBJ1-2, the V gene TRBV5-6; D ambiguous. V gave up 0 bases and J gave up 6 bases, with 15 bases separating them. The CDR3 length is 15 residues. Germline values: CDR1 SGHDT, CDR2 YYEEEE.